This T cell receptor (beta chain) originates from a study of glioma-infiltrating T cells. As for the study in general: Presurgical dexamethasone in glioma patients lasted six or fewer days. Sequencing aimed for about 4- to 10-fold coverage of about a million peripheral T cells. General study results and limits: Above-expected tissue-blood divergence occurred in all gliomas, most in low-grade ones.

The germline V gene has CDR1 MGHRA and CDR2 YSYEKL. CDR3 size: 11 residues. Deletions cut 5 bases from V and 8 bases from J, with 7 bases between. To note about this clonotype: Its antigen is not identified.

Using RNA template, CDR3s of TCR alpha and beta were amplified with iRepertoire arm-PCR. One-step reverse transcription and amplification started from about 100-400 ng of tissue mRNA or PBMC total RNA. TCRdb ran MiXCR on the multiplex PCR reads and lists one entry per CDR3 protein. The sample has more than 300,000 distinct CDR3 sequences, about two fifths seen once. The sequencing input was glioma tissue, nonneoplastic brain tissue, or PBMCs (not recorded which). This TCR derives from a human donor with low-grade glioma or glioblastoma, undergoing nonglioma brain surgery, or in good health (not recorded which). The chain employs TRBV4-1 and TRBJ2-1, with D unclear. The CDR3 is CASSSRDEQFF. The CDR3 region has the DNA TGCGCCAGCAGCTCTAGGGATGAGCAGTTCTTC.